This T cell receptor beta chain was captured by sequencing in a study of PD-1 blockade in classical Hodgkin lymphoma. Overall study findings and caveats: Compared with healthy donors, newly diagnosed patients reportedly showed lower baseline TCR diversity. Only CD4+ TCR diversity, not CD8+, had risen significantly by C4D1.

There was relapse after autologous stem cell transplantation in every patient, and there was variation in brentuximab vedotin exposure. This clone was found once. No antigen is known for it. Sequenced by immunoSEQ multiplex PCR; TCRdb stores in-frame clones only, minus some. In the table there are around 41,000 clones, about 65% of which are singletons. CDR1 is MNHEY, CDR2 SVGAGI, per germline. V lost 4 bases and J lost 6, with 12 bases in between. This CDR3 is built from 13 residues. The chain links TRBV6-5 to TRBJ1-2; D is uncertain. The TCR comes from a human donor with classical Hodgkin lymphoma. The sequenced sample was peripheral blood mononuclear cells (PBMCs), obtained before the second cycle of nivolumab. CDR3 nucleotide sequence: TGTGCCAGCAGTTTGACAACGGAGCATGGCTACACCTTC. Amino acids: CASSLTTEHGYTF.